This section outlines one T cell receptor beta chain sequence together with its context. Antigen unknown. This sample was taken from a study of cytomegalovirus exposure and HLA in healthy donors. Healthy individuals who donated bone marrow served as the donors. PCR involved 60 Vbeta and 13 Jbeta primers. Assay: immunoSEQ multiplex PCR; the TCRdb copy retains only in-frame clones and omits some. The sample contains about 140,000 clones, under 85% of which appear only once. General observations from the study: The study labeled 150 to 200 TCR beta chains cytomegalovirus-associated. In presence/absence analyses, roughly uniform sequencing depth across donors was assumed. Immune exposure was documented only through CMV serostatus.

What was sequenced was PBMCs. The source of this sequence is a man between 18 and 35 years old in good health and CMV-seronegative.

This CDR3 reads CASSQVQVGSTDTQYF. As DNA, the CDR3 is TGCGCCAGCAGCCAAGTTCAGGTTGGGAGCACAGATACGCAGTATTTT. The J gene is TRBJ2-3, the V gene TRBV4-3; D unclear. This CDR3 region has 16 residues. V gave up 1 base and J gave up 0 bases, with 11 bases separating them. Germline V gene lookup returns CDR1 LGHNA and CDR2 YSLEER.